These T cell receptor beta chains were read from a single sample in a study of cytotoxic CD8 clonotypes in ibrutinib-treated CLL. Assay used: immunoSEQ multiplex PCR; TCRdb lists only in-frame clones, some missing. The sample contains over 200,000 clones, roughly 65% of which appear only once. The sequences come from PBMCs, collected after 12 months of ibrutinib treatment. Receptor source: a human donor with chronic lymphocytic leukemia. CDR3s include the opening cysteine and the closing phenylalanine or tryptophan. D genes are given only for firm matches. Only some rows state a clone size, as once, few, many or a class for expanded clones.

j_call,clone_size,v_call,d_call,cdr3_aa,cdr3_nt
TRBJ1-2,-,TRBV7-2,TRBD1,CASSPNPTGGAYGYTF,TGTGCCAGCAGCCCTAACCCGACAGGGGGCGCCTATGGCTACACCTTC
TRBJ2-7,-,TRBV6-5,-,CASRNPPYEQYF,TGTGCCAGCAGGAACCCTCCCTACGAGCAGTACTTC
TRBJ2-7,-,TRBV7-9,TRBD2,CASSQGLAIEQYF,TGCGCCAGCAGCCAGGGACTAGCGATCGAGCAGTACTTC
TRBJ2-1,few,TRBV4-2,TRBD2,CASSQQGGAGGPNEQFF,TGTGCCAGCAGCCAACAAGGAGGGGCGGGAGGGCCCAATGAGCAGTTCTTC
TRBJ1-5,-,TRBV5-1,-,CASSLTRSNQPQHF,TGCGCCAGCAGCTTGACCCGATCCAATCAGCCCCAGCATTTT
TRBJ2-7,-,TRBV13,-,CASSLAGQGQREQYF,TGTGCCAGCAGCCTAGCGGGACAGGGGCAAAGAGAGCAGTACTTC
TRBJ2-5,-,TRBV28,TRBD2,CASSLRRTVRERETQYF,TGTGCCAGCAGTTTAAGGAGAACAGTGCGGGAGCGGGAGACCCAGTACTTC
TRBJ2-1,-,TRBV9,TRBD2,CASSVAPGRGNEQFF,TGTGCCAGCAGCGTAGCTCCCGGGAGGGGTAATGAGCAGTTCTTC
TRBJ1-3,few,TRBV7-9,TRBD1,CASSSPGQRNSGNTIYF,TGTGCCAGCAGCTCACCGGGACAGCGAAACTCTGGAAACACCATATATTTT
TRBJ1-6,-,TRBV7-9,-,CASSLEGSSYNSPLHF,TGTGCCAGCAGCTTAGAGGGAAGTTCCTATAATTCACCCCTCCACTTT
TRBJ1-2,-,TRBV7-2,-,CASSWTGVGGYTF,TGTGCCAGCAGCTGGACTGGGGTTGGTGGCTACACCTTC
TRBJ1-5,-,TRBV19,-,CASSKYSGTPDQPQHF,TGTGCCAGTAGTAAGTACTCAGGGACCCCCGATCAGCCCCAGCATTTT
TRBJ2-5,-,TRBV18,-,CASSPPGRGLGETQYF,TGTGCCAGCTCACCACCGGGCCGGGGGCTCGGGGAGACCCAGTACTTC
TRBJ2-3,-,TRBV29-1,-,CSVDHVDTQYF,TGCAGCGTTGACCACGTAGATACGCAGTATTTT
TRBJ2-1,-,TRBV7-2,TRBD2,CASSFQSLAGVPNEQFF,TGTGCCAGCAGCTTTCAATCACTAGCGGGAGTCCCCAATGAGCAGTTCTTC
TRBJ2-2,few,TRBV25-1,-,CASSDFSPPRTVGELFF,TGTGCCAGCAGTGATTTTTCACCTCCAAGGACCGTCGGGGAGCTGTTTTTT
TRBJ1-5,-,TRBV19,-,CASSPDGDQPQHF,TGTGCCAGTAGTCCCGACGGCGATCAGCCCCAGCATTTT
TRBJ2-1,-,TRBV5-1,-,CASSLGGSGRNEQFF,TGCGCCAGCAGCTTGGGGGGGTCAGGGCGCAATGAGCAGTTCTTC
TRBJ1-2,-,TRBV29-1,TRBD1,CSVGQGVGGYTF,TGCAGCGTCGGACAGGGGGTAGGGGGCTACACCTTC
TRBJ1-1,few,TRBV7-2,TRBD1,CASSFPGQGAFSEAFF,TGTGCCAGCAGCTTTCCGGGACAGGGGGCATTTTCTGAAGCTTTCTTT
TRBJ2-7,-,TRBV4-2,-,CASSEGRGQYF,TGTGCCAGCAGCGAAGGGCGGGGGCAGTACTTC
TRBJ1-5,-,TRBV6-5,-,CASSIHRSGNQPQHF,TGTGCCAGCAGTATACACCGGTCTGGCAATCAGCCCCAGCATTTT
TRBJ1-1,-,TRBV29-1,TRBD1,CSVQERQGARGTEAFF,TGCAGCGTCCAGGAGCGGCAGGGGGCGAGGGGCACTGAAGCTTTCTTT
TRBJ2-7,-,TRBV28,TRBD2,CASSLWLAGGTINYEQYF,TGTGCCAGCAGTTTATGGCTAGCGGGAGGAACCATTAATTACGAGCAGTACTTC
TRBJ2-3,-,TRBV9,-,CASSVGRAVADTQYF,TGTGCCAGCAGCGTAGGAAGGGCTGTTGCGGATACGCAGTATTTT
TRBJ1-2,few,TRBV5-1,TRBD1,CASSLLAGGDLYGYTF,TGCGCCAGCAGCTTGTTAGCAGGGGGTGACCTATATGGCTACACCTTC
TRBJ1-1,-,TRBV20-1,-,CSGPGFTEAFF,TGCAGTGGACCAGGGTTCACTGAAGCTTTCTTT
TRBJ1-4,-,TRBV7-2,TRBD1,CASSLERQGAFGEKLFF,TGTGCCAGCAGCTTAGAAAGACAGGGGGCGTTCGGTGAAAAACTGTTTTTT
TRBJ2-1,-,TRBV2,-,CASSATSEQFF,TGTGCCAGCAGTGCCACGAGTGAGCAGTTCTTC
TRBJ1-2,-,TRBV6-1,-,CASSFSSGYTF,TGTGCCAGCAGTTTTTCATCCGGCTACACCTTC
TRBJ2-3,-,TRBV29-1,TRBD2,CSVAGVLATDTQYF,TGCAGCGTTGCCGGGGTACTAGCGACAGATACGCAGTATTTT
TRBJ2-2,-,TRBV5-6,TRBD2,CASSVRDYRAAGELFF,TGTGCCAGCAGTGTCCGGGACTACCGAGCGGCCGGGGAGCTGTTTTTT
TRBJ1-5,once,TRBV5-4,-,CASSLNGHNQPQHF,TGTGCCAGCAGCTTGAACGGTCACAATCAGCCCCAGCATTTT
TRBJ1-4,-,TRBV18,-,CASSPISNEKLFF,TGTGCCAGCTCACCAATATCGAATGAAAAACTGTTTTTT
TRBJ2-1,few,TRBV9,TRBD2,CASSVGTSGMDHSYNEQFF,TGTGCCAGCAGCGTCGGGACTAGCGGGATGGACCACTCCTACAATGAGCAGTTCTTC
TRBJ1-5,-,TRBV6-5,-,CASRSTSATQHF,-
TRBJ1-5,-,TRBV28,-,CASRTSGNQPQHF,TGTGCCAGCAGAACTTCAGGTAATCAGCCCCAGCATTTT
TRBJ2-5,-,TRBV9,TRBD2,CASSEGSGRAGQTQYF,TGTGCCAGCAGCGAAGGTAGCGGGAGGGCGGGTCAGACCCAGTACTTC
TRBJ1-1,-,TRBV5-1,-,CASSFMGVTNTEAFF,TGCGCCAGCAGCTTCATGGGAGTCACGAACACTGAAGCTTTCTTT
TRBJ2-7,-,TRBV18,TRBD2,CASSPSREGAYEQYF,TGTGCCAGCTCACCAAGCCGGGAGGGCGCCTACGAGCAGTACTTC
TRBJ2-6,few,TRBV5-1,-,CASSLVPDVRGANVLTF,TGCGCCAGCAGCTTGGTACCTGATGTGAGAGGGGCCAACGTCCTGACTTTC
TRBJ1-1,-,TRBV14,-,CASSPRMGNTEAFF,TGTGCCAGCAGCCCAAGAATGGGGAACACTGAAGCTTTCTTT
TRBJ2-7,-,TRBV7-8,TRBD2,CASSSQRGNSYEQYF,TGTGCCAGCAGTTCCCAGCGGGGGAACTCCTACGAGCAGTACTTC
TRBJ1-6,-,TRBV28,TRBD1,CASRIPGTGGNSPLHF,TGTGCCAGCAGAATCCCCGGGACAGGGGGCAATTCACCCCTCCACTTT
TRBJ2-1,-,TRBV27,-,CGAGASPYNEQFF,TGTGGTGCGGGGGCTTCCCCCTACAATGAGCAGTTCTTC
TRBJ1-2,-,TRBV4-1,TRBD1,CASSQNLETGAGGYTF,TGCGCCAGCAGCCAAAACCTAGAGACAGGGGCGGGCGGCTACACCTTC
TRBJ1-1,-,TRBV29-1,TRBD1,CSAAGTGGLKAFF,TGCAGCGCCGCCGGGACAGGGGGTCTAAAGGCTTTCTTT
TRBJ2-7,-,TRBV30,-,CAWSAEQGTHEQYF,TGTGCCTGGAGTGCCGAACAGGGGACTCACGAGCAGTACTTC